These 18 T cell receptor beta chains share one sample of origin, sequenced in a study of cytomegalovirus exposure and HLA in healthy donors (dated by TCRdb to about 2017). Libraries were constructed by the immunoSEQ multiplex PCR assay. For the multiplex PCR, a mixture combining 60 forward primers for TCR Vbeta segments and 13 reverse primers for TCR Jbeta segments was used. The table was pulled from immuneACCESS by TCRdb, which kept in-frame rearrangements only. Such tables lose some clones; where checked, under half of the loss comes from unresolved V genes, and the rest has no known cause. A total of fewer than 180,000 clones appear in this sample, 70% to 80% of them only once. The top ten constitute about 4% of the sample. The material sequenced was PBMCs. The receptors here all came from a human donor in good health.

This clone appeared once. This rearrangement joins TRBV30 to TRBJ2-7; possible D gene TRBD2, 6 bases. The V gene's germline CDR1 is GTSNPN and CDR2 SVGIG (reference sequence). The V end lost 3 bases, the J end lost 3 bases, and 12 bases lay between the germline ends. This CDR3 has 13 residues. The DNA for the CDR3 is TGTGCCTGGAGGGCAAGTAGCGGCTACGAGCAGTACTTC. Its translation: CAWRASSGYEQYF.

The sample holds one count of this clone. In DNA form, the CDR3 reads TGTGCCAGTAGTACGGGGGGCTCGAACACCGGGGAGCTGTTTTTT. This gives the protein CASSTGGSNTGELFF. This chain joins TRBV19 and TRBJ2-2, with D possibly TRBD2 on 7 matching bases. V was trimmed by 4 bases and J by 0 bases, leaving 9 bases between them. This CDR3 is 15 amino acids long. Germline V gene data show CDR1 as LNHDA and CDR2 as SQIVND (reference sequence).

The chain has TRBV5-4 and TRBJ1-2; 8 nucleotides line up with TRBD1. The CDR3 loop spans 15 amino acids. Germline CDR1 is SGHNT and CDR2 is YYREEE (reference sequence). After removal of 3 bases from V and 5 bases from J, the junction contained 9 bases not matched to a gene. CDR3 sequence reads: CASSSRQGTFYGYTF. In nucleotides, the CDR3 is TGTGCCAGCAGCTCCCGACAGGGGACATTTTATGGCTACACCTTC.

DNA for the CDR3: TGTGCCAGCAGCCAAGATTTCAGGGGGCAAGAGACCCAGTACTTC. This sequence encodes CASSQDFRGQETQYF. The chain joins TRBV14 to TRBJ2-5; 7 nucleotides match TRBD1. From germline, CDR1 is SGHDN and CDR2 FVKESK. Losses at the gene ends were 0 bases for V and 2 bases for J; bases not matched to a gene: 3. The CDR3 runs to 15 residues.

The CDR3 DNA is TGTGCCATACGGCCGGGACACAAGAACACTGAAGCTTTCTTT. This gives the protein CAIRPGHKNTEAFF. V and J are TRBV6-1 and TRBJ1-1; tentatively, D is TRBD1 (6 bases). Between the trimmed V and J ends, which lost 10 bases and 1 base, there was a span of 16 bases. Germline loops: CDR1 MNHNS, CDR2 SASEGT. This CDR3 contains 14 residues.

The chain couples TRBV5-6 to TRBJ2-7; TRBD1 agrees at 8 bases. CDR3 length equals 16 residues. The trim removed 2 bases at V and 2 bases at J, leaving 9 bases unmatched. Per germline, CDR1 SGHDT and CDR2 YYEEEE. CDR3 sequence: CASSLFKGTGTYEQYF. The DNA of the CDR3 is TGTGCCAGCAGCTTATTTAAGGGGACAGGCACCTACGAGCAGTACTTC.

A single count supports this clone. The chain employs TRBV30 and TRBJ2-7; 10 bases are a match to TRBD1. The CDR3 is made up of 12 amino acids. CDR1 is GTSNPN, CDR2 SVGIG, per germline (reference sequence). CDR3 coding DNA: TGTGCCTGGAAATCGACAGGGGGCTCCCTGTGTGTC. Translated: CAWKSTGGSLCV.

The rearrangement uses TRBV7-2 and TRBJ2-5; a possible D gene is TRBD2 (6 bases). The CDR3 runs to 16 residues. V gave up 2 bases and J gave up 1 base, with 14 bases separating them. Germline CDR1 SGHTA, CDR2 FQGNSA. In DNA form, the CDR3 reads TGTGCCAGCAGCTTAAGGGCTGGGGGGATCCAAGAGACCCAGTACTTC. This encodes CASSLRAGGIQETQYF.

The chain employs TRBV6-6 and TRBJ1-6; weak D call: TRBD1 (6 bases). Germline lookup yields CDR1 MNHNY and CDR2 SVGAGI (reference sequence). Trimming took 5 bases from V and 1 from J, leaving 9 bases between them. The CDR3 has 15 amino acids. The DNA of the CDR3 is TGTGCCAGCAGTCCTCAGGGGTCCTATAATTCACCCCTCCACTTT. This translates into CASSPQGSYNSPLHF.

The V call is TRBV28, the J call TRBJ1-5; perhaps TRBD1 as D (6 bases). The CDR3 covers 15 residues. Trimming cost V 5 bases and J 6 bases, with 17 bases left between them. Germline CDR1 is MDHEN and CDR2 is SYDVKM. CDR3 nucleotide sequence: TGTGCCAGCAGTCCCCCGCCGGGGGGGCGTCAGCCCCAGCATTTT. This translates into CASSPPPGGRQPQHF.

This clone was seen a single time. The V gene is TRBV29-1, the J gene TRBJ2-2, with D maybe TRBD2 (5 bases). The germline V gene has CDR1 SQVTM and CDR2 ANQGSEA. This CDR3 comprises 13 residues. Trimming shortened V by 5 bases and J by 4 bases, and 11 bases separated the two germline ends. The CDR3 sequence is CSVSRSGTGELFF. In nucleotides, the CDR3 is TGCAGCGTTTCCAGGAGCGGCACCGGGGAGCTGTTTTTT.

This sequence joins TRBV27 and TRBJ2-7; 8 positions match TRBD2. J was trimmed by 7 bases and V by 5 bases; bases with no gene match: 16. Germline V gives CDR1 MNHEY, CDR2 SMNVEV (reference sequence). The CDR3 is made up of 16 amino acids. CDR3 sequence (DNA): TGTGCCAGCAGTCCCACTTCCGCAGTGCGGGAGGCTGAGCAGTACTTC. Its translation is CASSPTSAVREAEQYF.

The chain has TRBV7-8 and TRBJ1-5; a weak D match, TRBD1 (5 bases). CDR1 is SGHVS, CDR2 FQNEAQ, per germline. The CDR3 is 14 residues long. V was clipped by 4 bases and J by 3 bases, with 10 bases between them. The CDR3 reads CASSSGGNNQPQHF. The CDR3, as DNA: TGTGCCAGCAGCTCCGGGGGAAACAATCAGCCCCAGCATTTT.

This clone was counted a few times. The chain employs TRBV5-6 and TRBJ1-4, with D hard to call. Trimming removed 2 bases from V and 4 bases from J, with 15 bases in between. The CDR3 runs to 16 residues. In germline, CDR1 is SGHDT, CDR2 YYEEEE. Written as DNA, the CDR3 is TGTGCCAGCAGCTTATCTGGATTTCGGGTTAATGAAAAACTGTTTTTT. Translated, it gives CASSLSGFRVNEKLFF.

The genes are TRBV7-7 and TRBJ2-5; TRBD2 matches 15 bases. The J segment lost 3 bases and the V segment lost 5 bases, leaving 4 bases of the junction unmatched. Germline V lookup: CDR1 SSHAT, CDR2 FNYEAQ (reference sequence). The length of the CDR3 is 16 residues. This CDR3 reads CASSQGLAGGEETQYF. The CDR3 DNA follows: TGTGCCAGCAGCCAGGGACTAGCGGGGGGAGAAGAGACCCAGTACTTC.

The CDR3 is CAINADGNTIYF. CDR3 sequence (DNA): TGTGCCATCAACGCAGATGGAAACACCATATATTTT. The gene calls are TRBV10-3 and TRBJ1-3, with D unclear. This CDR3 comprises 12 residues. Germline lookup yields CDR1 ENHRY and CDR2 SYGVKD. V was trimmed by 7 bases and J by 3 bases, leaving 7 bases between them.

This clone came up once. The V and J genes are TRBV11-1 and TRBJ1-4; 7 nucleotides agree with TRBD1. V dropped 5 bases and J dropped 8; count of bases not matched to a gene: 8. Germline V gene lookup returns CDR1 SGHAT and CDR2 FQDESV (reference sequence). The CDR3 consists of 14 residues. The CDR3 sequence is CASSRYRGEEKLFF. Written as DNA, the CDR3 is TGTGCCAGCAGCAGGTACAGGGGAGAAGAAAAACTGTTTTTT.

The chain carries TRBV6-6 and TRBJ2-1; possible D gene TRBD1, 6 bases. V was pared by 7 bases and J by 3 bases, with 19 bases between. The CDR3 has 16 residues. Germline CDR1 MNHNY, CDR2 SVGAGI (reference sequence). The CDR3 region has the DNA TGTGCCAGCAATAAAGACAGGACAAGGAACTACAATGAGCAGTTCTTC. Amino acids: CASNKDRTRNYNEQFF.